Below, 23 T cell receptor beta chains from the same sample are listed, as sequenced in a study of identical twins' blood T cells. TCRdb itself ran the 5' RACE reads through MiXCR, one entry per CDR3 protein. Of 350,000 to 450,000 distinct CDR3 sequences listed, about 28% are singletons. The sequencing input was PBMCs. The receptors derive from a woman aged 18-55 years in good health.

Concerning this clonotype itself: Compared with germline, one end of the junction differs, possibly owing to a read error. The V gene is TRBV3-1, the J gene TRBJ2-3; 7 positions agree with TRBD2. Germline V gives CDR1 LGHDT, CDR2 YNNKEL (reference sequence). The CDR3 has 12 amino acids. Here the CDR3 DNA reads TGTGCCAGCAGCCCAGGACTAGTTGCGCAGTGTTTT. This encodes CASSPGLVAQCF.

The rearrangement links TRBV19 to TRBJ1-5; D is ambiguous. The CDR3 has 16 amino acids. Trimming took off 5 bases at V and 4 bases at J, with 18 bases between the two ends. Germline V CDR1 and CDR2: LNHDA, SQIVND (reference sequence). The CDR3 bases are TGTGCCAGTAGTCCGGGCCGTGTATGGCGGAATCAGCCCCAGCATTTT. Amino acid sequence: CASSPGRVWRNQPQHF.

In nucleotides, the CDR3 is TGCAGCGTTGTATCGAGTCCCCCAGATACGCAGTATTTT. Residues: CSVVSSPPDTQYF. This sequence joins TRBV29-1 and TRBJ2-3; D remains ambiguous. CDR1 and CDR2 (germline): SQVTM, ANQGSEA. The V end lost 4 bases, the J end lost 4 bases, and 12 bases lay between the germline ends. The CDR3 has 13 amino acids.

This clonotype was seen more than once but under ten times. The rearrangement joins TRBV10-3 to TRBJ2-3; possibly TRBD1 for D (6 bases). V was pared by 7 bases and J by 2 bases, with 13 bases between. The germline V gene has CDR1 ENHRY and CDR2 SYGVKD. The CDR3 sequence is 14 residues long. The CDR3 protein is CAITTGPTTDTQYF. For the CDR3, the DNA is TGTGCCATCACCACAGGGCCCACCACAGATACGCAGTATTTT.

As for this clonotype: It may be a read error: a sequence one base away is much more abundant. The chain has TRBV2 and TRBJ1-5; D might be TRBD1 (6 bases). The CDR3 consists of 15 residues. Germline CDR1 is SNHLY and CDR2 is FYNNEI. The DNA for the CDR3 is TGTGCCACCAGTGCATTGGGGACACTTAATCAGCCCCAGCATTTT. As protein: CATSALGTLNQPQHF.

Worth noting for this clonotype: Germline is not matched at one junction end, which may reflect a read error. The chain couples TRBV20-1 to TRBJ2-5; D remains unclear. This CDR3 spans 14 amino acids. Germline values: CDR1 DFQATT, CDR2 SNEGSKA (reference sequence). In DNA form, the CDR3 reads TGCAGTGCTAGAGATCGGGTCAACCAAGAGACCCAGTGCTTC. Its translation: CSARDRVNQETQCF.

The V gene is TRBV14, the J gene TRBJ1-4; no clear D gene. The germline gives CDR1 SGHDN, CDR2 FVKESK. V gave up 0 bases and J gave up 3 bases, with 14 bases separating them. The length of the CDR3 is 17 residues. The CDR3 coding sequence is TGTGCCAGCAGCCAAGACACGATGACAAGACCTAATGAAAAACTGTTTTTT. Its translation: CASSQDTMTRPNEKLFF.

This clonotype was detected only a few times. V usage is TRBV20-1 and J usage is TRBJ2-5; 8 bases align to TRBD2. The CDR3 consists of 15 residues. Germline V gene lookup returns CDR1 DFQATT and CDR2 SNEGSKA (reference sequence). The V segment lost 0 bases and the J segment 2 bases; nucleotides outside the gene matches: 5. The CDR3 loop is CSARDLSGNQETQYF. CDR3 coding DNA: TGCAGTGCTAGAGATCTTAGCGGGAATCAAGAGACCCAGTACTTC.

The CDR3 bases are TGTGCCAGCAGCCTCACACAGGCACCTGAAGCTTTCTTT. It yields the protein CASSLTQAPEAFF. V and J are TRBV7-2 and TRBJ1-1; D might be TRBD1 (5 bases). Germline CDR1 is SGHTA and CDR2 is FQGNSA. V lost 5 bases, J lost 6 bases, and 13 bases lay in between. CDR3 length equals 13 residues.

This clonotype showed up just a few times. The gene calls are TRBV9 and TRBJ2-3; 8 bases are shared with TRBD2. The germline gives CDR1 SGDLS, CDR2 YYNGEE. This CDR3 comprises 16 residues. With V trimmed by 4 bases and J by 3 bases, 10 bases remained unmatched. CDR3 sequence: CASSILGAGGTDTQYF. The CDR3 nucleotides read TGTGCCAGCAGCATCCTAGGGGCGGGAGGAACAGATACGCAGTATTTT. The whole variable domain, filled in from reference TRBV9 and TRBJ2-3, reads DSGVTQTPKHLITATGQRVTLRCSPRSGDLSVYWYQQSLDQGLQFLIQYYNGEERAKGNILERFSAQQFPDLHSELNLSSLELGDSALYFCASSILGAGGTDTQYFGPGTRLTVL.

The chain couples TRBV20-1 to TRBJ1-2, with 8 bases lining up with TRBD1. The CDR3 has 13 residues. Trimming cost V 4 bases and J 7 bases; bases outside gene matches: 8. The germline V gene encodes CDR1 DFQATT and CDR2 SNEGSKA (reference sequence). The DNA for the CDR3 is TGCAGTGCTACTCGGACAGGGATCGGTGGCTACACCTTC. Translating it yields CSATRTGIGGYTF.

This clonotype was detected only a few times. The chain employs TRBV12-3 or TRBV12-4 and TRBJ2-3; D ambiguous. V lost 5 bases, J lost 0 bases, and 12 bases lay in between. This CDR3 spans 15 amino acids. The CDR3 here is CASSAGATSTDTQYF. The CDR3 DNA sequence: TGTGCCAGCAGTGCCGGCGCCACTAGCACAGATACGCAGTATTTT.

This clonotype was counted a few times. This chain joins TRBV11-2 and TRBJ1-1, with a weak D call TRBD1 (5 bases). The CDR3 covers 14 residues. V was cut by 0 bases and J by 4 bases, with 9 bases left in between. Germline V gene data show CDR1 as SGHAT and CDR2 as FQNNGV. The CDR3 loop reads CASSLDRAATEAFF. The DNA for the CDR3 is TGTGCCAGCAGCTTAGACAGGGCTGCCACTGAAGCTTTCTTT.

The V call is TRBV3-1, the J call TRBJ2-1, with D unclear. This CDR3 spans 15 amino acids. Deletions cut 6 bases from V and 0 bases from J, with 12 bases between. Germline assignment: CDR1 LGHDT and CDR2 YNNKEL (reference sequence). CDR3 sequence: CASRDPLDSYNEQFF. Written as DNA, the CDR3 is TGTGCCAGCAGGGACCCCCTTGACTCCTACAATGAGCAGTTCTTC.

This clonotype was observed many times. The gene calls are TRBV25-1 and TRBJ2-1; D not resolved. The CDR3 spans 15 residues. Germline V gene sequence: CDR1 MGHDK, CDR2 SYGVNS. Trimming took 0 bases from V and 8 from J, leaving 14 bases between them. As DNA, the CDR3 is TGTGCCAGCAGTGAATATAGAGCGACCCAAGATGAGCAGTTCTTC. This sequence encodes CASSEYRATQDEQFF.

This chain uses TRBV5-6 with TRBJ1-1; D ambiguous. The V end lost 5 bases, the J end lost 0 bases, and 8 bases lay between the germline ends. The CDR3 length is 13 residues. CDR1 and CDR2 (germline): SGHDT, YYEEEE. As DNA, the CDR3 is TGTGCCAGCAGATCTCCTGTGAACACTGAAGCTTTCTTT. It yields the protein CASRSPVNTEAFF. Together with reference TRBV5-6 and TRBJ1-1, the CDR3 gives the full variable domain: DAGVTQSPTHLIKTRGQQVTLRCSPKSGHDTVSWYQQALGQGPQFIFQYYEEEERQRGNFPDRFSGHQFPNYSSELNVNALLLGDSALYLCASRSPVNTEAFFGQGTRLTVV.

This clonotype was found many times. This chain joins TRBV20-1 and TRBJ1-1; TRBD1 matches at 11 bases. CDR3 size: 16 residues. J was trimmed by 3 bases and V by 6 bases; bases with no gene match: 12. The germline gives CDR1 DFQATT, CDR2 SNEGSKA (reference sequence). In DNA form, the CDR3 reads TGCAGTGCCCTTAGGACAGGGGGCGGTGGATACACTGAAGCTTTCTTT. As protein: CSALRTGGGGYTEAFF.

CDR3 sequence: CASSGEASGTEAFF. The DNA for the CDR3 is TGTGCCAGCAGTGGGGAAGCATCAGGCACTGAAGCTTTCTTT. V usage is TRBV2 and J usage is TRBJ1-1; D remains ambiguous. CDR3 length: 14 residues. The germline V gene has CDR1 SNHLY and CDR2 FYNNEI. V was cut by 4 bases and J by 4 bases, with 13 bases left in between.

The chain carries TRBV7-7 and TRBJ2-2; 7 bases line up with TRBD1. This CDR3 is built from 13 residues. Germline V gives CDR1 SSHAT, CDR2 FNYEAQ (reference sequence). Trimming cost V 2 bases and J 6 bases; bases outside gene matches: 0. The CDR3 region has the DNA TGTGCCAGCAGCTTACAGGGGGCCGGGGAGCTGTTTTTT. Amino acids: CASSLQGAGELFF.

In the case of this clonotype: A read error may be the cause here, since a much bigger clone is one base away. This chain connects TRBV2 to TRBJ2-1; unclear D gene. This CDR3 region has 13 residues. Germline CDR1 and CDR2: SNHLY and FYNNEI. CDR3 in amino acids: CANSEEVGFEQFF. Written as DNA, the CDR3 is TGTGCCAACAGTGAAGAGGTGGGGTTTGAGCAGTTCTTC.

This clonotype was seen ten or more times. The chain has TRBV18 and TRBJ1-3; unclear D gene. The CDR3 is 15 amino acids. V was clipped by 2 bases and J by 4 bases, with 12 bases between them. Germline lookup yields CDR1 KGHSH and CDR2 LQKENI. The CDR3 sequence: CASSPAESGGNTIYF. CDR3 sequence (DNA): TGTGCCAGCTCACCAGCGGAGTCCGGAGGAAACACCATATATTTT.

V gene TRBV11-2 combines with J gene TRBJ1-1; TRBD1 is a possible D gene (6 bases). This CDR3 has 12 residues. Trimming took off 5 bases at V and 9 bases at J, with 13 bases between the two ends. Germline lookup yields CDR1 SGHAT and CDR2 FQNNGV. DNA for the CDR3: TGTGCCAGCAGCCCTACAGGGACCCAAGCTTTCTTT. Protein product: CASSPTGTQAFF.

This clonotype was seen a handful of times. The chain joins TRBV3-1 to TRBJ2-1, with 8 bases matching TRBD2. V dropped 3 bases and J dropped 9; count of bases not matched to a gene: 10. Germline CDR1 is LGHDT and CDR2 is YNNKEL (reference sequence). This CDR3 region has 15 residues. CDR3 in amino acids: CASSQYAAGEVEQFF. In nucleotides, the CDR3 is TGTGCCAGCAGCCAGTACGCAGCGGGAGAAGTTGAGCAGTTCTTC.